Each of the 3 T cell receptor beta chains below was sequenced from the same sample in a study of T cell responses to AZD1222 COVID-19 vaccine. The protocol was immunoSEQ multiplex PCR, while the TCRdb copy is restricted to in-frame clones and leaves out a portion. The table shows more than 95,000 clones, with over 80% occurring only once. The specimen was peripheral blood, collected on day 0 of AZD1222 vaccination. Receptors originate from an adult in good health.

The chain couples TRBV5-1 to TRBJ2-1; 8 bases agree with TRBD2. V dropped 0 bases and J dropped 7; count of bases not matched to a gene: 6. The CDR3 spans 15 residues. The germline V gene encodes CDR1 SGHRS and CDR2 YFSETQ. CDR3 residues: CASSLAGGPRNEQFF. In nucleotides, the CDR3 is TGCGCCAGCAGCTTGGCGGGAGGGCCTCGGAATGAGCAGTTCTTC.

This rearrangement joins TRBV29-1 to TRBJ2-3; 12 nucleotides agree with TRBD2. The V gene's germline CDR1 is SQVTM and CDR2 ANQGSEA. The CDR3 consists of 21 residues. Germline trimming cut 6 bases from V and 1 base from J; bases unmatched to any gene: 23. CDR3 DNA: TGCAGCGTCACAAGACGCCCCCTAGCGGGGGGGGGTAGCTTCGGCACAGATACGCAGTATTTT. Translation gives CSVTRRPLAGGGSFGTDTQYF.

Regarding this clone: At the DNA level, this CDR3 is encoded by other sequences in the same sample as well. This chain joins TRBV5-4 and TRBJ2-5; D not certain. Trimming pared 2 bases from V and 5 bases from J, leaving 4 bases between. CDR3 length: 11 amino acids. The germline V gene encodes CDR1 SGHNT and CDR2 YYREEE (reference sequence). Here the CDR3 reads CASSFGETQYF. The CDR3 coding sequence is TGTGCCAGCAGCTTCGGTGAGACCCAGTACTTC.